Listed here is a single TCR beta chain. The data were taken from a study of T cell changes during pregnancy in multiple sclerosis. The method was immunoSEQ multiplex PCR; TCRdb's version includes in-frame clones alone and lacks a portion of them. The table includes about 51,000 clones, 94% detected once. The sample consisted of CD4+ T cells from peripheral blood mononuclear cells, taken in the second trimester of pregnancy. This sequence originates from a female donor with multiple sclerosis, enrolled in a pregnancy study.

CDR3 coding DNA: TGTGCCAGTAGTATAGATCCCGGGACCTACGAGCAGTACTTC. Amino acid sequence: CASSIDPGTYEQYF. This chain joins TRBV19 and TRBJ2-7; D might be TRBD2 (5 bases). Trimming removed 0 bases at V and 2 bases at J, with 8 bases between. This CDR3 comprises 14 residues. In germline, CDR1 is LNHDA, CDR2 SQIVND (reference sequence). Using reference TRBV19 and TRBJ2-7 for the parts outside the CDR3, the full variable domain is DGGITQSPKYLFRKEGQNVTLSCEQNLNHDAMYWYRQDPGQGLRLIYYSQIVNDFQKGDIAEGYSVSREKKESFPLTVTSAQKNPTAFYLCASSIDPGTYEQYFGPGTRLTVT.